The entry below describes one TCR beta chain. Antigen unknown. The data were taken from a study of response to subunit inactivated influenza vaccine. Study-wide points: With each seasonal influenza vaccination, the authors suggested, few new T cells are recruited.

TCRdb reprocessed the RT-PCR reads with MiXCR, giving one entry per CDR3 protein. The sample has 700,000 to 800,000 distinct CDR3 sequences, approximately 17% seen once; the top ten hold around 9.9%. CDR3 length: 13 amino acids. V lost 3 bases and J lost 3, with 12 bases in between. The V gene's germline CDR1 is DFQATT and CDR2 SNEGSKA (reference sequence). The TCR originated in a man aged 50 to 60 who received an inactivated influenza vaccine. J is TRBJ2-7 and V is TRBV20-1; D ambiguous. The sequencing used PBMCs from blood, collected 5 days after vaccination. CDR3 bases: TGCAGTGCTAGCCAGGACGGAGACTACGAGCAGTACTTC. Its protein product is CSASQDGDYEQYF.